The rows below give T cell receptor beta chains drawn from one sample of a study of blood T cell repertoires in COVID-19. Sequenced by immunoSEQ multiplex PCR; TCRdb stores in-frame clones only, minus some. The sample carries approximately 280,000 clones, just under 90% recorded once. Specimen: PBMCs or T cells enriched from blood (not recorded which). These receptors all stem from a woman aged 55-70 years who had recovered from COVID-19. Each CDR3 is given with its conserved first and last residue. A D gene is named only where the DNA matches it firmly. The size entry is marked missing in some rows and otherwise reads once, few, many or a size class.

j_call d_call clone_size cdr3_length v_call cdr3_aa cdr3_nt
TRBJ1-1 TRBD1 NA 14 TRBV30 CAWGYTGGWTEAFF TGTGCCTGGGGGTATACAGGGGGCTGGACTGAAGCTTTCTTT
TRBJ1-2 NA NA 14 TRBV7-9 CASTNDPRDYGYTF TGTGCCAGCACCAACGACCCCAGGGACTATGGCTACACCTTC
TRBJ2-7 NA NA 15 TRBV18 CASSRTVGTLDEQYF TGTGCCAGCTCGCGAACCGTGGGGACTCTCGACGAGCAGTACTTC
TRBJ2-1 NA NA 15 TRBV9 CASSVPGSSYNEQFF TGTGCCAGCAGCGTACCGGGGAGCTCCTACAATGAGCAGTTCTTC
TRBJ2-3 TRBD2 NA 16 TRBV7-3 CASSLGSSSGTDTQYF TGTGCCAGCAGCTTAGGGTCGTCTAGCGGGACAGATACGCAGTATTTT
TRBJ2-7 TRBD1 NA 12 TRBV6-6 CASRDSISEQYF TGTGCCAGCCGGGACAGCATAAGCGAGCAGTACTTC
TRBJ1-4 NA NA 16 TRBV18 CASSPQADLGYEKLFF TGTGCCAGCTCACCACAAGCGGATTTGGGGTATGAAAAACTGTTTTTT
TRBJ2-1 NA NA 15 TRBV5-1 CASSLGTATTNEQFF TGCGCCAGCAGCTTGGGCACCGCAACAACCAATGAGCAGTTCTTC
TRBJ2-7 TRBD1 NA 13 TRBV11-3 CASSLSQGATPYF TGTGCCAGCAGCTTATCTCAGGGGGCAACACCGTACTTC
TRBJ2-3 NA NA 20 TRBV11-2 CASSLDGGLDGPSNTDTQYF TGTGCCAGCAGCCTAGATGGGGGCTTGGATGGCCCTTCCAACACAGATACGCAGTATTTT
TRBJ2-2 TRBD1 NA 15 TRBV5-1 CASSITGGFAGELFF TGCGCCAGCAGCATTACAGGGGGCTTCGCCGGGGAGCTGTTTTTT
TRBJ2-7 TRBD1 few 15 TRBV28 CASRGDRDSPYEQYF TGTGCCAGCAGGGGAGACCGGGACAGCCCTTACGAGCAGTACTTC
TRBJ1-2 NA NA 14 TRBV3-1/TRBV3-2 CASSQTGEIYGYTF TGTGCCAGCAGCCAGACTGGGGAGATCTATGGCTACACCTTC
TRBJ1-2 NA NA 14 TRBV18 CASSPPDSLGGYTF TGTGCCAGCTCACCCCCGGACAGTCTCGGTGGCTACACCTTC
TRBJ2-1 TRBD2 NA 17 TRBV9 CASSVVGTSGSGHEQFF TGTGCCAGCAGCGTAGTGGGGACTAGCGGGAGTGGGCATGAGCAGTTCTTC
TRBJ1-3 TRBD1 NA 15 TRBV19 CASSEGQGGRNTIYF TGTGCCAGTAGTGAGGGACAGGGTGGTCGAAACACCATATATTTT
TRBJ1-5 NA NA 13 TRBV29-1 CSAMAGANQPQHF TGCAGCGCTATGGCGGGGGCCAATCAGCCCCAGCATTTT
TRBJ1-2 NA NA 14 TRBV5-1 CASSLGTMNYGYTF TGCGCCAGCAGCTTAGGGACAATGAACTATGGCTACACCTTC
TRBJ1-5 TRBD1 NA 19 TRBV28 CASSPHPGQGAYSNQPQHF TGTGCCAGCAGCCCTCACCCGGGACAGGGGGCGTATAGCAATCAGCCCCAGCATTTT
TRBJ2-3 TRBD2 few 16 TRBV7-9 CASSNRAGGRGDTQYF TGTGCCAGCAGCAACCGAGCGGGGGGCCGTGGAGATACGCAGTATTTT
TRBJ1-4 TRBD1 NA 16 TRBV28 CASSKRWGTVNEKLFF TGTGCCAGCAGCAAACGTTGGGGGACAGTTAATGAAAAACTGTTTTTT
TRBJ1-1 TRBD1 NA 15 TRBV9 CASSVVGQGNTEAFF TGTGCCAGCAGCGTAGTAGGACAGGGGAACACTGAAGCTTTCTTT
TRBJ2-1 TRBD2 NA 16 TRBV7-3 CASSLTSTSGKGEQFF TGTGCCAGCAGCTTAACTTCGACTAGCGGGAAGGGGGAGCAGTTCTTC
TRBJ2-7 TRBD1 NA 15 TRBV18 CASSTGTGALYEQYF TGTGCCAGCTCAACCGGGACAGGGGCACTATACGAGCAGTACTTC
TRBJ2-5 TRBD2 NA 13 TRBV11-2 CASSQAGAGTQYF TGTGCCAGCAGCCAAGCGGGAGCGGGGACCCAGTACTTC
TRBJ1-2 NA NA 12 TRBV30 CAWSVAAYGYTF TGTGCCTGGAGTGTTGCGGCCTATGGCTACACCTTC
TRBJ2-1 TRBD2 NA 17 TRBV29-1 CSAAGERLSSSYNEQFF TGCAGTGCAGCGGGGGAAAGACTGTCGAGCTCCTACAATGAGCAGTTCTTC
TRBJ1-5 NA NA 15 TRBV5-1 CASSITGGADQPQHF TGCGCCAGCAGCATTACCGGGGGAGCGGATCAGCCCCAGCATTTT
TRBJ1-1 NA NA 11 TRBV19 CASSIAGNAFF TGTGCCAGTAGTATAGCAGGGAATGCTTTCTTT
TRBJ2-3 NA NA 13 TRBV28 CASIEAGERTQYF TGTGCCAGCATCGAGGCCGGGGAAAGAACGCAGTATTTT
TRBJ2-5 NA NA 13 TRBV11-3 CASSLVGAPAQYF TGTGCCAGCAGCTTAGTGGGGGCACCGGCCCAGTACTTC
TRBJ2-1 TRBD2 once 13 TRBV4-1 CASSQVTAGVLFF TGCGCCAGCAGCCAAGTAACTGCGGGAGTGCTGTTCTTC
TRBJ2-1 TRBD1 NA 14 TRBV9 CASSVGTAYNEQFF TGTGCCAGCAGCGTCGGGACAGCCTACAATGAGCAGTTCTTC
TRBJ2-5 TRBD1 NA 12 TRBV2 CASSERDRDVNF TGTGCCAGCAGTGAAAGGGACAGGGATGTCAACTTC
TRBJ1-1 TRBD1 NA 15 TRBV28 CAISIDTRGVTEAFF TGTGCCATCTCAATAGACACCAGGGGGGTCACTGAAGCTTTCTTT
TRBJ2-7 TRBD2 NA 14 TRBV5-1 CASSLVAGDREQYF TGCGCCAGCAGCTTGGTTGCGGGAGATCGCGAGCAGTACTTC
TRBJ1-3 TRBD1 NA 13 TRBV27 CASSRQGTNTIYF TGTGCCAGCAGTCGACAGGGGACAAACACCATATATTTT
TRBJ2-7 NA NA 13 TRBV7-8 CASSPRVSYEQYF TGTGCCAGCAGCCCCAGGGTCTCCTACGAGCAGTACTTC
TRBJ1-1 TRBD1 NA 12 TRBV5-6 CASSYRGLEAFF TGTGCCAGCAGCTACAGGGGATTGGAGGCTTTCTTT
TRBJ1-2 TRBD1 once 12 TRBV6-5 CASSSGQGGYTF TGTGCCAGCAGTTCGGGACAGGGGGGCTACACCTTC